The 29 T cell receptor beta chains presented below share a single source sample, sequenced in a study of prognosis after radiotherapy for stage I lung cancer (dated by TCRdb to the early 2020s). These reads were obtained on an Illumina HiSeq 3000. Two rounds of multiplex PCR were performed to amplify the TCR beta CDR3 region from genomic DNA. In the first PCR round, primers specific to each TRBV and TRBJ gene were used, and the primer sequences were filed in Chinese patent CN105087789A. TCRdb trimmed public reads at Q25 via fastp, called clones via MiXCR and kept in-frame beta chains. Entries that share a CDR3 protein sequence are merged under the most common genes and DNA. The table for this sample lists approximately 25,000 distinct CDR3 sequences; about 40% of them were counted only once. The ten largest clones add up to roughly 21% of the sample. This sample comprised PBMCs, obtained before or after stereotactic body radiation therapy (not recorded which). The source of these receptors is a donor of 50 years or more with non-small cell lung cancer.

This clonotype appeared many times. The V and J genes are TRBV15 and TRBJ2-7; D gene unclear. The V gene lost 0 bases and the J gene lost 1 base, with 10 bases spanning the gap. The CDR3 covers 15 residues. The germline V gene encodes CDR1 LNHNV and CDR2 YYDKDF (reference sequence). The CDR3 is CATSRDPGSSYEQYF. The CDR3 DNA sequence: TGTGCCACCAGCAGAGATCCCGGCAGTTCCTACGAGCAGTACTTC.

Written as DNA, the CDR3 is TGTGCCAGCAGTTGTGGGGGGCGCAGGAACTGGGAGCTGTTTTTT. It yields the protein CASSCGGRRNWELFF. V usage is TRBV9 and J usage is TRBJ2-2; D might be TRBD1 or TRBD2, each matching 6 bases. The V gene lost 5 bases and the J gene lost 9 bases, with 20 bases spanning the gap. The CDR3 loop spans 15 amino acids. The germline V gene has CDR1 SGDLS and CDR2 YYNGEE. The whole variable domain, filled in from reference TRBV9 and TRBJ2-2, reads DSGVTQTPKHLITATGQRVTLRCSPRSGDLSVYWYQQSLDQGLQFLIQYYNGEERAKGNILERFSAQQFPDLHSELNLSSLELGDSALYFCASSCGGRRNWELFFGEGSRLTVL.

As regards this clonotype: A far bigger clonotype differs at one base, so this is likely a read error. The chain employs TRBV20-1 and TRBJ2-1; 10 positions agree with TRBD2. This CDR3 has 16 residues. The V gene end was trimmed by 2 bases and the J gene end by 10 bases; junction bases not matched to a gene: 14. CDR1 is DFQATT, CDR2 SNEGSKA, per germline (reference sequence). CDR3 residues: CSARKGASGRGDEQFF. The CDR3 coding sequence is TGCAGTGCTAGAAAAGGGGCTAGCGGGAGAGGGGACGAGCAGTTCTTC.

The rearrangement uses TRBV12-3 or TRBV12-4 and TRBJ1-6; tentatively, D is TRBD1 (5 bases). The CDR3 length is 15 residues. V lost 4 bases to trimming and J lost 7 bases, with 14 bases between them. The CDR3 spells CASSSRGDGNSPLHF. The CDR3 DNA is TGTGCCAGCAGTTCCCGGGGGGATGGGAATTCACCCCTCCACTTT.

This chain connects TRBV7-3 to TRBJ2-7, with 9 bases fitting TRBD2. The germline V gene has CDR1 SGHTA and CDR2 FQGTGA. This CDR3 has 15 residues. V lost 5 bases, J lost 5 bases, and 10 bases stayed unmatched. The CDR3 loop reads CASSVRAGGYNEQYF. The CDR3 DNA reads TGTGCCAGCAGCGTAAGAGCGGGAGGTTATAACGAGCAGTACTTC.

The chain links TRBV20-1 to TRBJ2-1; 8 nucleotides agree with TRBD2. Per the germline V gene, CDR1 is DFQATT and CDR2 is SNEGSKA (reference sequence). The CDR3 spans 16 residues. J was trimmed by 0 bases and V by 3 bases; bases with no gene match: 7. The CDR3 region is CSASSTSAYSYNEQFF. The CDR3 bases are TGCAGTGCTAGTTCGACTAGCGCATACTCCTACAATGAGCAGTTCTTC.

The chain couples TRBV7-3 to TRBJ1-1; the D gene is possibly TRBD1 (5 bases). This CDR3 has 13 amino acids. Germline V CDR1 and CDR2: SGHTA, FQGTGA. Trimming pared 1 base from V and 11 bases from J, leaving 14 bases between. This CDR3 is CASSLRQGALAFF. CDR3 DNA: TGTGCCAGCAGCTTAAGGCAGGGTGCCCTCGCTTTCTTT.

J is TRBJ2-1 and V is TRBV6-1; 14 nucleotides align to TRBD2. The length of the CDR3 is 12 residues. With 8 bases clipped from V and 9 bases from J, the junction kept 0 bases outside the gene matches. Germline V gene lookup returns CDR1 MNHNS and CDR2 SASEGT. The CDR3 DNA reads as TGTGCCAGCGGACTAGCGGGAGGTGAGCAGTTCTTC. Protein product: CASGLAGGEQFF.

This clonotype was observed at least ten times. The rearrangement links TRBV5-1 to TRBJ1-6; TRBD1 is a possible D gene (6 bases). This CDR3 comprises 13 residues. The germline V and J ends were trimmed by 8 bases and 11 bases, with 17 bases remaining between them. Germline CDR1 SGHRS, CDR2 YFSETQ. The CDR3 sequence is CASSSQGDPPLHF. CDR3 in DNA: TGCGCCAGTAGTTCACAGGGCGATCCACCCCTCCACTTT.

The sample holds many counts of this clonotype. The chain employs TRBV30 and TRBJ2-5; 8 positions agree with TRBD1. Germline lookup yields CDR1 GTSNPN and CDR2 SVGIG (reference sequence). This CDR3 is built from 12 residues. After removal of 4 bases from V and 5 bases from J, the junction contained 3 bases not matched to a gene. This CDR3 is CAWTGGRETQYF. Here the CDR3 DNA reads TGTGCCTGGACAGGGGGCCGGGAGACCCAGTACTTC.

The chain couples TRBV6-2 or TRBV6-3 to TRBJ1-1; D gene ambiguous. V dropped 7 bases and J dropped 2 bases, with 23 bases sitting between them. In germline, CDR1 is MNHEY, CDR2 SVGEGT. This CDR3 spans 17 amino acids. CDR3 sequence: CASTIESGRWGNTEAFF. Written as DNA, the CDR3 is TGTGCCAGCACCATTGAGTCCGGAAGATGGGGAAACACTGAAGCTTTCTTT.

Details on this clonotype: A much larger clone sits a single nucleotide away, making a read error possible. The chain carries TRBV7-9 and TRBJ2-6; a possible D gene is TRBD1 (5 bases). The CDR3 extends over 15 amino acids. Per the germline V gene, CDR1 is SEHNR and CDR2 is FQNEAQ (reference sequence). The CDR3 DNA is TGTGCCAGCAGCTCTAAACGTACTGGGGCCAACTTCCTGACTTTC. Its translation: CASSSKRTGANFLTF.

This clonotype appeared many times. CDR3 sequence: CASSLRGMVGNEQFF. Written as DNA, the CDR3 is TGTGCCAGCAGCTTGAGGGGGATGGTTGGCAATGAGCAGTTCTTC. This chain connects TRBV7-2 to TRBJ2-1, with D perhaps matching TRBD1 (6 bases). V lost 3 bases to trimming and J lost 6 bases, with 15 bases between them. Germline V gene data show CDR1 as SGHTA and CDR2 as FQGNSA. The CDR3 runs to 15 residues.

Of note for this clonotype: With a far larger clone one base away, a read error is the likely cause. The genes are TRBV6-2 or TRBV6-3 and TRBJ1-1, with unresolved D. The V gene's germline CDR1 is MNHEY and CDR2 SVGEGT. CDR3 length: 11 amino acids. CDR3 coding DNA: TGTGACAGCAGCCCGGGGTCTAAAGCTTTCTTT. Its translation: CDSSPGSKAFF.

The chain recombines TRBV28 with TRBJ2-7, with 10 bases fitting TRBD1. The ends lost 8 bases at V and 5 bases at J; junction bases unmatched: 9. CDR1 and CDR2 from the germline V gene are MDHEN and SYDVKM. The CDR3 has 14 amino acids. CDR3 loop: CASRGQGGIDEQYF. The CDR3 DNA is TGTGCCAGCCGTGGACAGGGGGGAATTGACGAGCAGTACTTC.

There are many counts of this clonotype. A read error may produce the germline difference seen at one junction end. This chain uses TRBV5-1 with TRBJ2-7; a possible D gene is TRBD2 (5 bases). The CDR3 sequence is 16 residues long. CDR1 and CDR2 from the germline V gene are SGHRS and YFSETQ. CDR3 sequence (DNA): TGTGCCAGCAGCTTAGCGCGTGGTTACAGCTCCTACGAGCAGTACTTC. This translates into CASSLARGYSSYEQYF.

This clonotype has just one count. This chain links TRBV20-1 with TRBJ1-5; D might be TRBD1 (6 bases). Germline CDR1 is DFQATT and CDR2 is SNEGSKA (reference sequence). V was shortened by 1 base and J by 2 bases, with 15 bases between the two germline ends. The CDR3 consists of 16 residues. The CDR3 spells CSARAGGGSGNQPQHF. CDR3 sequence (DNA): TGCAGTGCTAGAGCGGGCGGGGGCTCGGGCAATCAGCCCCAGCATTTT.

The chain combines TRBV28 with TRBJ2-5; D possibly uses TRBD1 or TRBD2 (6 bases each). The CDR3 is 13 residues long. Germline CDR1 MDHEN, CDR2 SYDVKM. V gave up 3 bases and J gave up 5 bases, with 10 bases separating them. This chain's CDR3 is CASSLLGGETQYF. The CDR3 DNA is TGTGCCAGCAGTTTGTTAGGGGGGGAGACCCAGTACTTC.

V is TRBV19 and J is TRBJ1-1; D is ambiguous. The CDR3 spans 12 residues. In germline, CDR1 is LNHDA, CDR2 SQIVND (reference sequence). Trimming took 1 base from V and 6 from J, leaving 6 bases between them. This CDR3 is CASSIGVAEAFF. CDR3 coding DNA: TGTGCCAGTAGTATAGGGGTCGCTGAAGCTTTCTTT.

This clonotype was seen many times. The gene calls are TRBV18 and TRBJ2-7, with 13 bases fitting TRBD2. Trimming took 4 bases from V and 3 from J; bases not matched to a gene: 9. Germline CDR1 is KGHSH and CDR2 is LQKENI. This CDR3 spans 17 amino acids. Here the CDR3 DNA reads TGTGCCAGCTCACACGGACTAGCGGGAGACGGCGGCTACGAGCAGTACTTC. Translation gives CASSHGLAGDGGYEQYF.

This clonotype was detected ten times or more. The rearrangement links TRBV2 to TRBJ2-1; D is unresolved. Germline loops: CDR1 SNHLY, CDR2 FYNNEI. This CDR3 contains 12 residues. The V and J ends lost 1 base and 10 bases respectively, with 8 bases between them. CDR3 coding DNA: TGTGCCAGCAGTGAAGGCACCGGGGAGCAGTTCTTC. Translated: CASSEGTGEQFF.

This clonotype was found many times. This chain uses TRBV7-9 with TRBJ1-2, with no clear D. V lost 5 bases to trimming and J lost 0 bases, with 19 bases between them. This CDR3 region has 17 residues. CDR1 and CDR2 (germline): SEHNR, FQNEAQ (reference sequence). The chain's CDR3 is CASSRPGVGRANYGYTF. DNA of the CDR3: TGTGCCAGCAGCCGCCCGGGAGTCGGCCGTGCTAACTATGGCTACACCTTC.

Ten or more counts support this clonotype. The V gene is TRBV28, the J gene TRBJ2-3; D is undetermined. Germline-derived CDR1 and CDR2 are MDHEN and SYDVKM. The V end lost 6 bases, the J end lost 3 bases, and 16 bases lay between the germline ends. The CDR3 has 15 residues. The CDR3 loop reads CASSSPPRLTDTQYF. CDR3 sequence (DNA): TGTGCCAGCAGCTCCCCACCCAGGTTAACAGATACGCAGTATTTT.

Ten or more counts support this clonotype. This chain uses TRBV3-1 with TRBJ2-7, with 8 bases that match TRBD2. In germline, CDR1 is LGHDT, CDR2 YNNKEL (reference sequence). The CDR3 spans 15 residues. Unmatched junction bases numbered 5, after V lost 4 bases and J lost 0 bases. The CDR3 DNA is TGTGCCAGCAGCCCCCCCGGACTAGCCTCCTACGAGCAGTACTTC. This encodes CASSPPGLASYEQYF.

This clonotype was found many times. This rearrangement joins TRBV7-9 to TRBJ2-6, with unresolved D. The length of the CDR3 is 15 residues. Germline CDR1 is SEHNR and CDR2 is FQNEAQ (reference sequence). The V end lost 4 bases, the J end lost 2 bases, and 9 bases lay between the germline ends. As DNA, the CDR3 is TGTGCCAGCAGCTCTAAACGTACTGGGGCCAACGTCCTGACTTTC. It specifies CASSSKRTGANVLTF.

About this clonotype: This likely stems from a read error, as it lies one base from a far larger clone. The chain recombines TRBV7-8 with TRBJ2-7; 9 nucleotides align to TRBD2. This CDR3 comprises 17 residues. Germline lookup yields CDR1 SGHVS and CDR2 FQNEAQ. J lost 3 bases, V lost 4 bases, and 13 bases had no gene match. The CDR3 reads CASSSLSSGAGGYEQYF. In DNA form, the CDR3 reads TGTGCCAGCAGCTCCCTGTCGTCTGGAGCGGGAGGCTACGAGCAGTACTTC.

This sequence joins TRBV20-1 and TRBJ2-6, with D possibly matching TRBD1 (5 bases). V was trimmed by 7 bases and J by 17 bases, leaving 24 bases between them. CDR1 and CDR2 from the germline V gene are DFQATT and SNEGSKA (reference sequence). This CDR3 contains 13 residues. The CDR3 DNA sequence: TGCAGTGTAGTACACTCTGGGGCCAAAGTCATGACTTTC. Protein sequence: CSVVHSGAKVMTF.

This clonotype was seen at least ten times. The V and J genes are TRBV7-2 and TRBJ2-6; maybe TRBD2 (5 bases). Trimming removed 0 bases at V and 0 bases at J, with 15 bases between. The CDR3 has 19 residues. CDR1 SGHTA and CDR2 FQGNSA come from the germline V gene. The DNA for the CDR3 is TGTGCCAGCAGCTTAGCCGGGGTTAGCTCCCTCTCTGGGGCCAACGTCCTGACTTTC. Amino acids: CASSLAGVSSLSGANVLTF. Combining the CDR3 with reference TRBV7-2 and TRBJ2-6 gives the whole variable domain GAGVSQSPSNKVTEKGKDVELRCDPISGHTALYWYRQSLGQGLEFLIYFQGNSAPDKSGLPSDRFSAERTGGSVSTLTIQRTQQEDSAVYLCASSLAGVSSLSGANVLTFGAGSRLTVL.

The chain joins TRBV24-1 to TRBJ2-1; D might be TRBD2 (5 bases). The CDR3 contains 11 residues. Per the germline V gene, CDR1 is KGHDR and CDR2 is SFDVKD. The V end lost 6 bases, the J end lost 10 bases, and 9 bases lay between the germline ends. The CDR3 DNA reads TGTGCCACCAGTTATTGGGAGGAGCAGTTCTTC. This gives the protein CATSYWEEQFF.